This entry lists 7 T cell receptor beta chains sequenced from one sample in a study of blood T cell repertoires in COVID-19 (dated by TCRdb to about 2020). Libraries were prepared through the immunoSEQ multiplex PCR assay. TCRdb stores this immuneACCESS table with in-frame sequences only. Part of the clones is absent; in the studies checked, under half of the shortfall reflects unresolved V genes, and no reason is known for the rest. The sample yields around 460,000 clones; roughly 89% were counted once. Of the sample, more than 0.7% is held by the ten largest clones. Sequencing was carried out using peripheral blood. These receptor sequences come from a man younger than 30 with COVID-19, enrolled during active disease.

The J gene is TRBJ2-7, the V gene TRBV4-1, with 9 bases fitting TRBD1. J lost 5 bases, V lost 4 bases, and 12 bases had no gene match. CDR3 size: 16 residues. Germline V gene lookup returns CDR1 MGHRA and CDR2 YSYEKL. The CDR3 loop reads CASSRTPGQGVHEQYF. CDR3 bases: TGCGCCAGCAGCCGCACACCGGGACAGGGAGTCCACGAGCAGTACTTC.

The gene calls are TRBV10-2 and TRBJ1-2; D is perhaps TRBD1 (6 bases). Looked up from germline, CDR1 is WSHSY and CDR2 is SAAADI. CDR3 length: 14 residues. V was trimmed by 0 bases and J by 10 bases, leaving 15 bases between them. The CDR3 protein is CASSESGQGIYYTF. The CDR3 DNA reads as TGCGCCAGCAGTGAGTCAGGGCAGGGGATCTACTACACCTTC.

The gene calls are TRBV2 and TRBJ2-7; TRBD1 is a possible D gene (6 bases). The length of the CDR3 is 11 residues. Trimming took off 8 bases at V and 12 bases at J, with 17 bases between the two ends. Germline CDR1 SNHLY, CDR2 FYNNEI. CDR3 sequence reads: CASLRGPRPYF. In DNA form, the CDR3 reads TGTGCCAGCCTCAGGGGTCCCCGGCCGTACTTC.

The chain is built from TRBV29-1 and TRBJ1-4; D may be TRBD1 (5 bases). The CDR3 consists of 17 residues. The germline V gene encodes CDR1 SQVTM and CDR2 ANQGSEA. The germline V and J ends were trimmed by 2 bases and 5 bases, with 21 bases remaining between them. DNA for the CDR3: TGCAGCGTTGAATTGTCGCGTCTGGGGCGGGGGAATGAAAAACTGTTTTTT. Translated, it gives CSVELSRLGRGNEKLFF.

The CDR3 DNA sequence: TGCAGTGCTAGTGGTCCGATAGATGAAGCTTTCTTT. Translating gives CSASGPIDEAFF. The chain is built from TRBV20-1 and TRBJ1-1; D not resolved. This CDR3 spans 12 amino acids. Germline V lookup: CDR1 DFQATT, CDR2 SNEGSKA (reference sequence). Trimming cost V 3 bases and J 7 bases, with 12 bases left between them.

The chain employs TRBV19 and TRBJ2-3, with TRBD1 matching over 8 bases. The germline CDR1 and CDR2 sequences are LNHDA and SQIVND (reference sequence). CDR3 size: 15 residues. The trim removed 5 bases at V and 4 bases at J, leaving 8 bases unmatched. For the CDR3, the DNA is TGTGCCAGTAGTCCTAGACAGGGGAGGTCAGATACGCAGTATTTT. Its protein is CASSPRQGRSDTQYF.

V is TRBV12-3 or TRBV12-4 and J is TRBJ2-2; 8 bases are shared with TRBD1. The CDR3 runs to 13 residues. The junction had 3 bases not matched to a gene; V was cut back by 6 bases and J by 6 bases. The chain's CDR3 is CASRVTGAGELFF. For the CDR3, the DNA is TGTGCCAGCAGGGTGACAGGGGCCGGGGAGCTGTTTTTT.